The clone carrying this TCR beta chain was detected many times. The sample originates from a study of Graves' ophthalmopathy and Graves' hyperthyroidism. Between the trimmed V and J ends, which lost 7 bases and 2 bases, there was a span of 12 bases. The CDR3 spans 13 residues. Germline lookup yields CDR1 MNHNS and CDR2 SASEGT. CDR3 regions of TCR beta were amplified from RNA transcripts. RT-PCR with HTBI primers came first, then second-round multiplex PCR. TCRdb reprocessed the multiplex PCR reads via MiXCR and lists one record per CDR3 protein. Among about 500,000 distinct CDR3 sequences listed, approximately 15% were seen once.

The specimen was blood. This sequence was found in a woman in her 30s with Graves' ophthalmopathy. The V and J genes are TRBV6-1 and TRBJ2-7, with a possible D match to TRBD2 (7 bases). CDR3 DNA sequence: TGTGCCAGCATAAAGCGGGACACCTACGAGCAGTACTTC. Translation gives CASIKRDTYEQYF.